One sample yielded the 12 T cell receptor beta chains listed below, sequenced in a study of cytomegalovirus exposure and HLA in healthy donors. PCR employed 60 Vbeta and 13 Jbeta primers. TCRdb's copy holds only in-frame clones and misses some; the assay was immunoSEQ multiplex PCR. The sample carries some 120,000 clones, around 79% recorded once. The specimen sequenced was PBMCs. These TCRs come from a woman aged 40 to 50 in good health and CMV-seronegative.

This sequence joins TRBV28 and TRBJ2-7; 8 bases are a match to TRBD2. The CDR3 covers 14 residues. V shed 4 bases and J 6 bases; nucleotides not matched to a gene: 8. The germline gives CDR1 MDHEN, CDR2 SYDVKM. In nucleotides, the CDR3 is TGTGCCAGCAGTTCTGAGCGGGAGCTAGTCGAGCAGTACTTC. It encodes CASSSERELVEQYF. The full variable domain, completed using reference TRBV28 and TRBJ2-7, is DVKVTQSSRYLVKRTGEKVFLECVQDMDHENMFWYRQDPGLGLRLIYFSYDVKMKEKGDIPEGYSVSREKKERFSLILESASTNQTSMYLCASSSERELVEQYFGPGTRLTVT.

This clone was picked up a small number of times. The V and J genes are TRBV11-2 and TRBJ2-1, with 7 bases fitting TRBD1. Trimming cost V 5 bases and J 9 bases; bases outside gene matches: 10. CDR1 SGHAT and CDR2 FQNNGV come from the germline V gene. This CDR3 contains 14 residues. The CDR3 bases are TGTGCCAGCAGCCCACAGGACCGACAGGGTGAGCAGTTCTTC. Translation gives CASSPQDRQGEQFF.

CDR3 in DNA: TGCGCCAGCAGCCCGGGTAGCGGGGGGCCGTACGAGCAGTACTTC. Amino acid sequence: CASSPGSGGPYEQYF. The genes are TRBV5-1 and TRBJ2-5; TRBD2 agrees at 10 bases. The last part of the DNA fits TRBJ2-7 better; the J call may be wrong. The CDR3 is 15 amino acids. Germline loops: CDR1 SGHRS, CDR2 YFSETQ.

The CDR3: CASSQDLASGGDTQYF. The CDR3 DNA is TGTGCCAGCAGCCAAGATCTCGCTAGCGGGGGGGATACGCAGTATTTT. The rearrangement uses TRBV4-2 and TRBJ2-3, with 11 bases that match TRBD2. The CDR3 is 16 amino acids. Germline CDR1 LGHNA, CDR2 YNFKEQ. The V and J ends lost 0 bases and 6 bases, in that order; junction bases with no gene match: 5.

The chain couples TRBV6-1 to TRBJ2-7; TRBD1 matches at 8 bases. The V gene's germline CDR1 is MNHNS and CDR2 SASEGT. This CDR3 is 15 amino acids long. The ends lost 1 base at V and 3 bases at J; junction bases unmatched: 5. The DNA of the CDR3 is TGTGCCAGCAGTGAAGGGACAGGGAGCGGCTACGAGCAGTACTTC. Protein product: CASSEGTGSGYEQYF.

The chain joins TRBV19 to TRBJ2-3, with TRBD1 as a possible D gene (5 bases). Germline lookup yields CDR1 LNHDA and CDR2 SQIVND (reference sequence). The V end lost 0 bases, the J end lost 1 base, and 11 bases lay between the germline ends. CDR3 length: 16 residues. CDR3 nucleotides: TGTGCCAGTAGTATAGATCTAGGGGTTGGCACAGATACGCAGTATTTT. This gives the protein CASSIDLGVGTDTQYF.

The chain is built from TRBV5-1 and TRBJ2-7; no clear D gene. The V gene's germline CDR1 is SGHRS and CDR2 YFSETQ. CDR3 length: 11 residues. V was pared by 3 bases and J by 9 bases, with 10 bases between. CDR3 sequence (DNA): TGCGCCAGCAGCTCAATTGGAGTGCAGTACTTC. Translated: CASSSIGVQYF.

This clone was seen a few times. The chain recombines TRBV7-2 with TRBJ2-7; 8 positions agree with TRBD1. J was trimmed by 2 bases and V by 5 bases; bases with no gene match: 5. The CDR3 sequence is 14 residues long. The germline V gene encodes CDR1 SGHTA and CDR2 FQGNSA. The DNA of the CDR3 is TGTGCCAGCAGCCTACAGGGGGGAGCCTACGAGCAGTACTTC. Translated, it gives CASSLQGGAYEQYF.

This clone showed up just a few times. The chain couples TRBV6-5 to TRBJ1-1; D uncertain. Trimming removed 0 bases at V and 7 bases at J, with 12 bases between. The CDR3 has 14 amino acids. Looked up from germline, CDR1 is MNHEY and CDR2 is SVGAGI. DNA for the CDR3: TGTGCCAGCAGTTACTCCCAGGCGAGTAGTGAAGCTTTCTTT. Its protein is CASSYSQASSEAFF.

The genes are TRBV2 and TRBJ2-1; a possible D gene is TRBD1 (8 bases). There are 18 residues in the CDR3. Trimming left V 10 bases short and J 0 bases short, with 25 bases between. Germline values: CDR1 SNHLY, CDR2 FYNNEI. The CDR3 loop reads CATLGTGGGGSSYNEQFF. In nucleotides, the CDR3 is TGTGCCACATTGGGGACAGGTGGGGGGGGGAGCTCCTACAATGAGCAGTTCTTC.

This clone was recorded once. V usage is TRBV23-1 and J usage is TRBJ2-2, with 9 bases identical to TRBD1. TRBV23-1 is marked as an open reading frame, function uncertain. The CDR3 has 18 amino acids. V shed 1 base and J 2 bases; nucleotides not matched to a gene: 8. The CDR3, as DNA: TGCGCCAGCAGTCAATTGACTTGGGACAGGGTTAACACCGGGGAGCTGTTTTTT. Its protein product is CASSQLTWDRVNTGELFF.

The rearrangement links TRBV9 to TRBJ2-1; 8 bases line up with TRBD2. J was trimmed by 9 bases and V by 4 bases; bases with no gene match: 9. The CDR3 contains 14 residues. CDR1 and CDR2 from the germline V gene are SGDLS and YYNGEE. The CDR3 coding sequence is TGTGCCAGCAGCCAGGCAGCGGGAGCCTCTGAGCAGTTCTTC. Amino acids: CASSQAAGASEQFF.